This passage covers 10 T cell receptor beta chains from one sample sequenced in a study of T cell responses to AZD1222 COVID-19 vaccine. The protocol was immunoSEQ multiplex PCR, while the TCRdb copy is restricted to in-frame clones and leaves out a portion. The sample records some 120,000 clones, about nine tenths being singletons. The specimen comprised peripheral blood, sampled on day 0 of AZD1222 vaccination. The receptors were gathered from an adult in good health.

This clone was counted only a few times. V is TRBV19 and J is TRBJ2-1; D is possibly TRBD1 (7 bases). Between the trimmed V and J ends, which lost 4 bases and 9 bases, there was a span of 25 bases. The CDR3 has 17 amino acids. Germline V gene sequence: CDR1 LNHDA, CDR2 SQIVND (reference sequence). The CDR3 region is CASSKGAGGSQGGEQFF. For the CDR3, the DNA is TGTGCCAGTAGTAAGGGGGCCGGAGGGTCCCAGGGCGGTGAGCAGTTCTTC. The full variable domain, with the rest looked up from reference TRBV19 and TRBJ2-1, is DGGITQSPKYLFRKEGQNVTLSCEQNLNHDAMYWYRQDPGQGLRLIYYSQIVNDFQKGDIAEGYSVSREKKESFPLTVTSAQKNPTAFYLCASSKGAGGSQGGEQFFGPGTRLTVL.

This chain links TRBV3-1 (or the pseudogene TRBV3-2) with TRBJ2-7; TRBD2 aligns across 8 bases. The CDR3 has 15 residues. Germline loops: CDR1 LGHDT, CDR2 YNNKEL (reference sequence). Unmatched junction bases numbered 9, after V lost 4 bases and J lost 4 bases. DNA for the CDR3: TGTGCCAGCAGCCGTCAACCGGGACTAGAGTACGAGCAGTACTTC. Translating it yields CASSRQPGLEYEQYF.

This chain connects TRBV3-1 (or the pseudogene TRBV3-2) to TRBJ1-2; 8 nucleotides agree with TRBD1. Trimming removed 5 bases from V and 0 bases from J; junction bases left unmatched: 5. Germline V CDR1 and CDR2: LGHDT, YNNKEL (reference sequence). The CDR3 runs to 15 residues. In DNA, the CDR3 is TGTGCCAGCAGCTGGGGGACAGGAGCTAACTATGGCTACACCTTC. Its protein product is CASSWGTGANYGYTF.

This chain links TRBV7-2 with TRBJ1-3; D possibly corresponds to TRBD1 (5 bases). V was pared by 1 base and J by 5 bases, with 9 bases between. This CDR3 spans 14 amino acids. Germline loops: CDR1 SGHTA, CDR2 FQGNSA. The CDR3 sequence is CASSLGPGRNTIYF. The CDR3 DNA sequence: TGTGCCAGCAGCTTAGGTCCAGGGAGAAACACCATATATTTT. Full variable domain (missing parts from reference TRBV7-2 and TRBJ1-3): GAGVSQSPSNKVTEKGKDVELRCDPISGHTALYWYRQSLGQGLEFLIYFQGNSAPDKSGLPSDRFSAERTGGSVSTLTIQRTQQEDSAVYLCASSLGPGRNTIYFGEGSWLTVV.

The CDR3 DNA is TGTGCCAGCAGCGTAGGCTCGGGGGCAGGGAAGGAGACCCAGTACTTC. Translating it yields CASSVGSGAGKETQYF. The rearrangement joins TRBV9 to TRBJ2-5; D may be TRBD1 or TRBD2 (6 bases each). CDR1 SGDLS and CDR2 YYNGEE come from the germline V gene. V was trimmed by 0 bases and J by 5 bases, leaving 17 bases between them. CDR3 size: 16 residues.

This clone was detected only once. The CDR3 sequence: CASSSMAGQGSDTQYF. CDR3 DNA sequence: TGCGCCAGCAGCTCGATGGCGGGGCAGGGGTCAGATACGCAGTATTTT. The chain joins TRBV5-1 to TRBJ2-3; either TRBD1 or TRBD2 may supply D (6 bases each). Trimming took off 3 bases at V and 4 bases at J, with 18 bases between the two ends. The length of the CDR3 is 16 residues. Germline V gene sequence: CDR1 SGHRS, CDR2 YFSETQ.

The gene calls are TRBV7-6 and TRBJ2-7; TRBD1 matches at 9 bases. CDR1 and CDR2 from the germline V gene are SGHVS and FNYEAQ. Unmatched junction bases numbered 5, after V lost 5 bases and J lost 3 bases. The CDR3 has 14 residues. The chain's CDR3 is CASSPGTGSYEQYF. CDR3 in DNA: TGTGCCAGCAGCCCCGGGACAGGGAGCTACGAGCAGTACTTC.

This clone has more than one count but fewer than ten. The rearrangement links TRBV7-9 to TRBJ1-2; D uncertain. Germline V gives CDR1 SEHNR, CDR2 FQNEAQ (reference sequence). Trimming shortened V by 4 bases and J by 4 bases, and 10 bases separated the two germline ends. The CDR3 spans 13 residues. In nucleotides, the CDR3 is TGTGCCAGCAGCTCCCCAGCGGGCTATGGCTACACCTTC. It codes for CASSSPAGYGYTF.

This clone was counted a single time. The chain links TRBV10-3 to TRBJ2-7; 9 nucleotides line up with TRBD1. Unmatched junction bases numbered 22, after V lost 5 bases and J lost 2 bases. CDR3 size: 20 residues. Germline CDR1 reads ENHRY; CDR2 reads SYGVKD. In DNA, the CDR3 is TGTGCCATCAGTCCTACAATGGGGGACAGGGATGGAGTGAGTCCCTACGAGCAGTACTTC. Its translation: CAISPTMGDRDGVSPYEQYF.

V and J are TRBV19 and TRBJ2-1; the D gene is possibly TRBD2 (7 bases). Trimming shortened V by 7 bases and J by 2 bases, and 15 bases separated the two germline ends. Germline CDR1 and CDR2: LNHDA and SQIVND (reference sequence). The CDR3 totals 15 residues. CDR3 DNA: TGTGCCAGTACCCTAGGGGGGGCAACCTACAATGAGCAGTTCTTC. This gives the protein CASTLGGATYNEQFF. The whole variable domain, filled in from reference TRBV19 and TRBJ2-1, reads DGGITQSPKYLFRKEGQNVTLSCEQNLNHDAMYWYRQDPGQGLRLIYYSQIVNDFQKGDIAEGYSVSREKKESFPLTVTSAQKNPTAFYLCASTLGGATYNEQFFGPGTRLTVL.